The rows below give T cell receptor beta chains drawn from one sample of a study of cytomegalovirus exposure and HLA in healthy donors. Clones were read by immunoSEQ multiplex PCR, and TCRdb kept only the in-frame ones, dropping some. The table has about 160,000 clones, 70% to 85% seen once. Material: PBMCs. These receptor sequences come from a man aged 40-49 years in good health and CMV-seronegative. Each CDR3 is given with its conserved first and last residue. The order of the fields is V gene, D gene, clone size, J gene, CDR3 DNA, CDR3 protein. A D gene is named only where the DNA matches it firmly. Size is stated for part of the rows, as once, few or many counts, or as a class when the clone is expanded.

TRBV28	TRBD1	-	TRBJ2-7	TGTGCCAGCAGGGTAGGGGGACAGGGGTCCTACGAGCAGTACTTC	CASRVGGQGSYEQYF
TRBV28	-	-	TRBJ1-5	TGTGCCAGCAAGGAGGGCGGCAATCAGCCCCAGCATTTT	CASKEGGNQPQHF
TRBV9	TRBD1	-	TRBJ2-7	TGTGCCAGCAGCGTAGGGGACAGACCCTACGAGCAGTACTTC	CASSVGDRPYEQYF
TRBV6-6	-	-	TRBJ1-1	TGTGCCAGCAGGGTGCCGGGGGGTGAAGCTTTCTTT	CASRVPGGEAFF
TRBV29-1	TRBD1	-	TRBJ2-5	TGCAGCGTGGCACAGGGGCTACAAGAGACCCAGTACTTC	CSVAQGLQETQYF
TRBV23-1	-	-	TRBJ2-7	TGCGCCAGCAGTCAATTGGGGGCAGTGGGCTACGAGCAGTACTTC	CASSQLGAVGYEQYF
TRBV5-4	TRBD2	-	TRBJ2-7	TGTGCCAGCAGCCCTCAACTAGCGGGAGGTGAGCAGTACTTC	CASSPQLAGGEQYF
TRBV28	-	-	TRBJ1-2	TGTGCCTCGCGCTCGGACACAGGCCGAAGTGGCTACACCTTC	CASRSDTGRSGYTF
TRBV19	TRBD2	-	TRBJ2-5	TGTGCCAGTAGTCCTGCGGGAGGGCGTAGCCCCCAAGAGACCCAGTACTTC	CASSPAGGRSPQETQYF
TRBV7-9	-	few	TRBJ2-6	TGTGCCAGCAGCTTCATCGGGGCTGGGGCCAACGTCCTGACTTTC	CASSFIGAGANVLTF